The 28 T cell receptor beta chains reported below all come from one sample, sequenced in a study of CD8 T cells in ankylosing spondylitis. TCRdb ran MiXCR on the 5' RACE reads and lists one entry per CDR3 protein. The sample holds about 130,000 distinct CDR3 sequences; 7% are singletons and the top ten take 12%. Sequenced: blood, either unsorted or a sorted T cell fraction (not recorded which). The receptors derive from a male donor with ankylosing spondylitis or in good health (not recorded which).

This clonotype showed up many times. The CDR3 region is CASSLEGGQNQPQHF. The CDR3 DNA sequence: TGCGCCAGCAGCTTGGAAGGGGGTCAAAATCAGCCCCAGCATTTT. The chain carries TRBV5-1 and TRBJ1-5; D is perhaps TRBD1 (6 bases). Germline assignment: CDR1 SGHRS and CDR2 YFSETQ. The CDR3 has 15 amino acids. The ends were cut back, 0 bases at V and 4 bases at J, with 11 bases in the middle.

In its sample, this clonotype was seen many times. The rearrangement joins TRBV5-1 to TRBJ2-7; 8 bases line up with TRBD1. V lost 0 bases and J lost 4; bases outside the gene matches: 9. The CDR3 covers 16 residues. From germline, CDR1 is SGHRS and CDR2 YFSETQ. The CDR3 region is CASSLGLDRVGYEQYF. Written as DNA, the CDR3 is TGCGCCAGCAGCTTGGGACTGGACAGGGTGGGGTACGAGCAGTACTTC. Filled out from reference TRBV5-1 and TRBJ2-7, the complete variable domain reads KAGVTQTPRYLIKTRGQQVTLSCSPISGHRSVSWYQQTPGQGLQFLFEYFSETQRNKGNFPGRFSGRQFSNSRSEMNVSTLELGDSALYLCASSLGLDRVGYEQYFGPGTRLTVT.

The chain couples TRBV5-1 to TRBJ1-4; maybe TRBD1 (5 bases). The CDR3 is 14 amino acids. V shed 4 bases and J shed 6 bases, with 13 bases lying between them. Germline V lookup: CDR1 SGHRS, CDR2 YFSETQ. CDR3 in amino acids: CASSPMGRDEKLFF. The CDR3 DNA follows: TGCGCCAGCAGCCCCATGGGACGTGATGAAAAACTGTTTTTT.

There are many counts of this clonotype. The chain is built from TRBV30 and TRBJ2-7; TRBD2 matches 7 bases. The germline CDR1 and CDR2 sequences are GTSNPN and SVGIG (reference sequence). The CDR3 loop spans 12 amino acids. V trimming: 4 bases; J trimming: 2 bases; junction bases outside the gene matches: 2. In DNA, the CDR3 is TGTGCCTGGACTAGCGGCACCTACGAGCAGTACTTC. Amino acid sequence: CAWTSGTYEQYF.

This chain links TRBV29-1 with TRBJ1-3; TRBD1 aligns across 7 bases. The CDR3 consists of 15 residues. Germline CDR1 and CDR2: SQVTM and ANQGSEA. V was pared by 5 bases and J by 4 bases, with 11 bases of the junction left unmatched. The CDR3 DNA follows: TGCAGCGTTTCCTCCGGTTTGACAGGGGGAAACACCATATATTTT. The encoded protein is CSVSSGLTGGNTIYF.

Worth noting for this clonotype: Being one base from a much bigger clone, this may be a read error. DNA of the CDR3: TGCAGTGCTAAGACTAGCAGGTTTCAGTACTTC. Translation gives CSAKTSRFQYF. The chain is built from TRBV20-1 and TRBJ2-4; TRBD2 agrees at 7 bases. In germline, CDR1 is DFQATT, CDR2 SNEGSKA (reference sequence). CDR3 length: 11 amino acids. V shed 4 bases and J 11 bases; nucleotides not matched to a gene: 5.

This clonotype was picked up many times. The genes are TRBV12-3 or TRBV12-4 and TRBJ1-5; 7 bases align to TRBD1. The CDR3 totals 20 residues. The ends lost 6 bases at V and 3 bases at J; junction bases unmatched: 23. The CDR3 DNA follows: TGTGCCAGCAGCGCCTATAACAGGGGTAGTAGGCGAGGGAACAATCAGCCCCAGCATTTT. Translated: CASSAYNRGSRRGNNQPQHF.

This clonotype appeared many times. This chain links TRBV28 with TRBJ2-3; D might be TRBD2 (5 bases). Germline CDR1 reads MDHEN; CDR2 reads SYDVKM. CDR3 length equals 15 residues. The germline V and J ends were trimmed by 2 bases and 4 bases, with 13 bases remaining between them. In nucleotides, the CDR3 is TGTGCCAGCAGTTTACTCGCGGCGGGTTCAGATACGCAGTATTTT. This translates into CASSLLAAGSDTQYF.

This clonotype was counted at least ten times. V usage is TRBV5-6 and J usage is TRBJ1-1, with D tentatively TRBD1 (6 bases). V was trimmed by 4 bases and J by 2 bases, leaving 15 bases between them. CDR3 length: 15 amino acids. Germline V gene sequence: CDR1 SGHDT, CDR2 YYEEEE. The CDR3 loop reads CASSLGTQYNTEAFF. The CDR3 DNA reads as TGTGCCAGCAGCCTGGGGACACAGTACAACACTGAAGCTTTCTTT.

This clonotype was observed at least ten times. The chain couples TRBV4-1 to TRBJ2-7; D not resolved. Trimming stripped 1 base from V and 0 bases from J, with 7 bases between. The CDR3 is 14 amino acids. Germline V lookup: CDR1 MGHRA, CDR2 YSYEKL. CDR3 residues: CASSQAASSYEQYF. CDR3 sequence (DNA): TGCGCCAGCAGCCAAGCGGCCAGCTCCTACGAGCAGTACTTC.

This clonotype was detected ten times or more. This chain connects TRBV6-1 to TRBJ1-4; D might be TRBD1 (6 bases). CDR1 and CDR2 from the germline V gene are MNHNS and SASEGT. V was trimmed by 6 bases and J by 3 bases, leaving 17 bases between them. This CDR3 is 16 amino acids long. Here the CDR3 reads CASRSIAGAANEKLFF. Here the CDR3 DNA reads TGTGCCAGCAGGTCAATTGCAGGGGCGGCTAATGAAAAACTGTTTTTT.

The chain carries TRBV30 and TRBJ1-1; no definite D call. Germline V gene lookup returns CDR1 GTSNPN and CDR2 SVGIG (reference sequence). There are 14 residues in the CDR3. Trimming pared 0 bases from V and 0 bases from J, leaving 8 bases between. The CDR3 protein is CAWSVLTMNTEAFF. DNA for the CDR3: TGTGCCTGGAGTGTTTTGACAATGAACACTGAAGCTTTCTTT.

In regard to this clonotype: This clone may be a read error of a much larger clone one base away. V gene TRBV7-9 combines with J gene TRBJ2-5, with D possibly matching TRBD1 (5 bases). V was clipped by 3 bases and J by 7 bases, with 12 bases between them. This CDR3 comprises 13 residues. CDR1 and CDR2 (germline): SEHNR, FQNEAQ (reference sequence). The CDR3 protein is CASSFPGKGTQYF. The CDR3 coding sequence is TGTGCCAGCAGCTTCCCAGGGAAAGGGACCCAGTACTTC.

This clonotype has at least ten counts. The genes are TRBV7-9 and TRBJ2-2; TRBD2 matches 8 bases. Germline V gene sequence: CDR1 SEHNR, CDR2 FQNEAQ (reference sequence). The V segment lost 4 bases and the J segment 7 bases; nucleotides outside the gene matches: 8. The CDR3 sequence is 15 residues long. In DNA form, the CDR3 reads TGTGCCAGCAGCTCCGTAGCGGGGTGGATCGGGGAGCTGTTTTTT. Encoded protein: CASSSVAGWIGELFF. Full variable domain (remainder filled in from reference TRBV7-9 and TRBJ2-2): DTGVSQNPRHKITKRGQNVTFRCDPISEHNRLYWYRQTLGQGPEFLTYFQNEAQLEKSRLLSDRFSAERPKGSFSTLEIQRTEQGDSAMYLCASSSVAGWIGELFFGEGSRLTVL.

This clonotype was detected many times. The chain uses TRBV4-1 and TRBJ2-6, with D unresolved. The CDR3 spans 16 residues. Germline V gene sequence: CDR1 MGHRA, CDR2 YSYEKL. V was clipped by 0 bases and J by 1 base, with 7 bases between them. DNA for the CDR3: TGCGCCAGCAGCCAAGAAGTGGAATCTGGGGCCAACGTCCTGACTTTC. This gives the protein CASSQEVESGANVLTF.

V usage is TRBV2 and J usage is TRBJ1-1, with 7 bases aligning to TRBD1. Per the germline V gene, CDR1 is SNHLY and CDR2 is FYNNEI. After removal of 8 bases from V and 7 bases from J, the junction contained 13 bases not matched to a gene. The length of the CDR3 is 14 residues. In DNA form, the CDR3 reads TGTGCCAGCCTGCAGACAGGGAGCCACCTTGAAGCTTTCTTT. It encodes CASLQTGSHLEAFF.

This clonotype came up many times. The chain combines TRBV5-1 with TRBJ1-6; 7 bases are a match to TRBD1. Germline CDR1 SGHRS, CDR2 YFSETQ. The J segment lost 10 bases and the V segment lost 4 bases, leaving 5 bases of the junction unmatched. The CDR3 spans 13 residues. Written as DNA, the CDR3 is TGCGCCAGCAGCGCCAGGGGGGAGTCACCCCTCCACTTT. This codes for CASSARGESPLHF. Together with reference TRBV5-1 and TRBJ1-6, the CDR3 gives the full variable domain: KAGVTQTPRYLIKTRGQQVTLSCSPISGHRSVSWYQQTPGQGLQFLFEYFSETQRNKGNFPGRFSGRQFSNSRSEMNVSTLELGDSALYLCASSARGESPLHFGNGTRLTVT.

There are many counts of this clonotype. The V gene is TRBV6-5, the J gene TRBJ2-7, with 11 bases that match TRBD2. CDR3 length equals 18 residues. CDR1 and CDR2 from the germline V gene are MNHEY and SVGAGI. V trimming: 0 bases; J trimming: 2 bases; junction bases outside the gene matches: 9. CDR3 nucleotide sequence: TGTGCCAGCAGTTACTCGGGAGTAGCGGGAGGGCGAGCCTACGAGCAGTACTTC. As protein: CASSYSGVAGGRAYEQYF.

At least ten counts were recorded for this clonotype. Relative to the germline gene, one junction end is altered; a read error may explain this. V gene TRBV6-2 or TRBV6-3 combines with J gene TRBJ2-3; TRBD2 matches at 10 bases. Germline V gene lookup returns CDR1 MNHEY and CDR2 SVGEGT. This CDR3 region has 13 residues. CDR3 sequence: CASRGLAEKPPRF. DNA for the CDR3: TGTGCCAGCAGAGGACTAGCGGAAAAACCCCCCCGATTT.

Ten or more counts support this clonotype. V and J are TRBV20-1 and TRBJ2-7; 10 bases match TRBD2. The CDR3 covers 16 residues. V gave up 1 base and J gave up 0 bases; unmatched junction bases: 6. In germline, CDR1 is DFQATT, CDR2 SNEGSKA (reference sequence). CDR3 nucleotides: TGCAGTGCTAGAGCCCCTACTAGCGGGGACTCCTACGAGCAGTACTTC. Translation gives CSARAPTSGDSYEQYF.

Details on this clonotype: A much larger clone sits a single nucleotide away, making a read error possible. V usage is TRBV25-1 and J usage is TRBJ1-1; D might be TRBD1 (5 bases). V shed 8 bases and J shed 9 bases, with 22 bases lying between them. This CDR3 is 14 amino acids long. Germline V lookup: CDR1 MGHDK, CDR2 SYGVNS. CDR3 sequence reads: CASPLLRGRVKAFF. CDR3 DNA: TGTGCCAGCCCCCTGCTCCGGGGGAGGGTGAAAGCTTTCTTT. Filled out from reference TRBV25-1 and TRBJ1-1, the complete variable domain reads EADIYQTPRYLVIGTGKKITLECSQTMGHDKMYWYQQDPGMELHLIHYSYGVNSTEKGDLSSESTVSRIRTEHFPLTLESARPSHTSQYLCASPLLRGRVKAFFGQGTRLTVV.

This clonotype has ten or more counts. The chain links TRBV9 to TRBJ1-2, with 10 nucleotides matching TRBD1. Trimming cost V 3 bases and J 6 bases; bases outside gene matches: 5. The CDR3 is 14 amino acids. Germline CDR1 and CDR2: SGDLS and YYNGEE. The CDR3 nucleotides read TGTGCCAGCAGCGCAATCGGACAGGGGGATGGCTACACCTTC. Amino acid sequence: CASSAIGQGDGYTF. The full variable domain, its missing parts supplied by reference TRBV9 and TRBJ1-2, is DSGVTQTPKHLITATGQRVTLRCSPRSGDLSVYWYQQSLDQGLQFLIQYYNGEERAKGNILERFSAQQFPDLHSELNLSSLELGDSALYFCASSAIGQGDGYTFGSGTRLTVV.

This clonotype was seen at least ten times. V gene TRBV5-1 combines with J gene TRBJ2-3; 8 bases fit TRBD2. Germline loops: CDR1 SGHRS, CDR2 YFSETQ. With V trimmed by 4 bases and J by 5 bases, 9 bases remained unmatched. This CDR3 comprises 15 residues. In nucleotides, the CDR3 is TGCGCCAGCAGCGACTCGGGAGGGGTCGTAGATACGCAGTATTTT. Encoded protein: CASSDSGGVVDTQYF.

This clonotype occurred many times. The chain carries TRBV7-2 and TRBJ2-4; 9 positions match TRBD1. CDR3 length equals 14 residues. Germline assignment: CDR1 SGHTA and CDR2 FQGNSA. The V gene end was trimmed by 8 bases and the J gene end by 1 base; junction bases not matched to a gene: 3. For the CDR3, the DNA is TGTGCCAGCGGGACAGGGTGGGCCAAAAACATTCAGTACTTC. This translates into CASGTGWAKNIQYF.

The chain uses TRBV20-1 and TRBJ2-5; D might be TRBD1 (6 bases). Trimming pared 0 bases from V and 5 bases from J, leaving 10 bases between. The CDR3 spans 13 residues. Germline CDR1 is DFQATT and CDR2 is SNEGSKA (reference sequence). The CDR3 region is CSARDWQGETQYF. The CDR3 nucleotides read TGCAGTGCTAGAGATTGGCAGGGGGAGACCCAGTACTTC.

This clonotype was seen repeatedly, ten times or more. This chain connects TRBV5-1 to TRBJ1-2, with D uncertain. CDR3 length equals 13 residues. Trimming pared 0 bases from V and 8 bases from J, leaving 11 bases between. The germline gives CDR1 SGHRS, CDR2 YFSETQ. The CDR3 nucleotides read TGCGCCAGCAGCTTGGAGGCAGAGGGAGGCTACACCTTC. It codes for CASSLEAEGGYTF.

This clonotype was counted ten times or more. This chain uses TRBV12-3 or TRBV12-4 with TRBJ2-1; D possibly corresponds to TRBD2 (6 bases). The length of the CDR3 is 15 residues. V dropped 10 bases and J dropped 4 bases, with 20 bases sitting between them. Here the CDR3 reads CAIDGEAGRYNEQFF. The CDR3 DNA reads TGTGCCATCGACGGGGAGGCGGGAAGGTACAATGAGCAGTTCTTC.

This clonotype has at least ten counts. The V and J genes are TRBV29-1 and TRBJ1-1; 7 positions match TRBD1. The CDR3 length is 13 residues. Germline CDR1 reads SQVTM; CDR2 reads ANQGSEA. J lost 0 bases, V lost 7 bases, and 5 bases had no gene match. The CDR3 protein is CSGEGQLNTEAFF. CDR3 in DNA: TGCAGCGGAGAGGGACAGTTGAACACTGAAGCTTTCTTT.